This T cell receptor beta chain is from a study of T cell responses to AZD1222 COVID-19 vaccine. A remark on this clone: Its matching antigen is unknown.

Study-level results: Spike-specific TCR repertoires showed rising breadth and depth after two AZD1222 doses. The donor cohort was predominantly white British with a female majority, and clonal diversity may have been underestimated. Close to half of spike-specific TCRs reportedly recognize unmutated variant regions. CD4 TCRs associated with vaccination spanned spike, dominating at 160-218 and 743-854.

The CDR3 runs 12 residues. Trimming removed 2 bases at V and 7 bases at J, with 11 bases between. Germline V CDR1 and CDR2: GTSNPN, SVGIG (reference sequence). Repertoires were generated with immunoSEQ multiplex PCR, while TCRdb's copy carries only in-frame clones and drops some. The sample includes 150,000 to 200,000 clones, over 70% of them seen just once. V and J are TRBV30 and TRBJ1-1, with D perhaps matching TRBD1 (5 bases). The material sequenced was peripheral blood, taken on day 0 of MenACWY control vaccination. The clonotype was recovered from an adult in good health. CDR3 amino acids: CAWSLLGGEAFF. CDR3 DNA: TGTGCCTGGAGTCTGTTGGGGGGTGAAGCTTTCTTT. The variable domain in full, with the rest retrieved from reference TRBV30 and TRBJ1-1, is SQTIHQWPATLVQPVGSPLSLECTVEGTSNPNLYWYRQAAGRGLQLLFYSVGIGQISSEVPQNLSASRPQDRQFILSSKKLLLSDSGFYLCAWSLLGGEAFFGQGTRLTVV.